Below are 16 T cell receptor beta chains sequenced from a single sample in a study of blood T cell repertoires in COVID-19. The method was immunoSEQ multiplex PCR; TCRdb's version includes in-frame clones alone and lacks a portion of them. The sample gives about 290,000 clones, roughly nine tenths of which show up once; about 1.7% is in the top ten. Specimen: PBMCs or T cells enriched from blood (not recorded which). These receptors were taken from a woman aged 35 to 49 who had recovered from COVID-19.

The chain recombines TRBV6-5 with TRBJ1-1, with 8 bases fitting TRBD1. V was pared by 6 bases and J by 4 bases, with 7 bases of the junction left unmatched. The CDR3 totals 14 residues. Germline V gene lookup returns CDR1 MNHEY and CDR2 SVGAGI. The CDR3 is CASSWTGRGTEAFF. Written as DNA, the CDR3 is TGTGCCAGCAGCTGGACAGGGAGAGGCACTGAAGCTTTCTTT.

The V call is TRBV18, the J call TRBJ2-4, with 12 bases aligning to TRBD2. J gave up 0 bases and V 3 bases, and 9 bases lay outside the gene matches. The CDR3 consists of 19 residues. Germline V gene sequence: CDR1 KGHSH, CDR2 LQKENI. The CDR3 nucleotides are TGTGCCAGCTCACCGACTAGCGGGGGACTGACTCTAGCCAAAAACATTCAGTACTTC. It encodes CASSPTSGGLTLAKNIQYF. Full variable domain (rest looked up from reference TRBV18 and TRBJ2-4): NAGVMQNPRHLVRRRGQEARLRCSPMKGHSHVYWYRQLPEEGLKFMVYLQKENIIDESGMPKERFSAEFPKEGPSILRIQQVVRGDSAAYFCASSPTSGGLTLAKNIQYFGAGTRLSVL.

The chain combines TRBV5-6 with TRBJ1-3; 7 nucleotides line up with TRBD1. CDR1 and CDR2 from the germline V gene are SGHDT and YYEEEE. The CDR3 contains 17 residues. The V and J ends lost 3 bases and 7 bases, in that order; junction bases with no gene match: 16. CDR3 sequence reads: CASSSHLRDRVWNTIYF. CDR3 bases: TGTGCCAGCAGCTCACATTTACGGGACAGAGTGTGGAACACCATATATTTT.

This clone has a single count. This CDR3 is CASSSGRTSTDTQYF. CDR3 nucleotide sequence: TGCGCCAGCAGTAGCGGGAGGACTAGCACAGATACGCAGTATTTT. The chain combines TRBV5-1 with TRBJ2-3; 10 nucleotides align to TRBD2. V dropped 5 bases and J dropped 0; count of bases not matched to a gene: 3. The CDR3 contains 15 residues. Germline loops: CDR1 SGHRS, CDR2 YFSETQ.

The chain recombines TRBV5-1 with TRBJ1-2; 7 bases align to TRBD1. The CDR3 contains 14 residues. V was pared by 2 bases and J by 2 bases, with 3 bases of the junction left unmatched. The germline V gene has CDR1 SGHRS and CDR2 YFSETQ. Here the CDR3 reads CASSFEQGNYGYTF. The CDR3 DNA is TGCGCCAGCAGCTTCGAACAGGGGAACTATGGCTACACCTTC.

The CDR3 sequence is CASRDGLITEAFF. As DNA, the CDR3 is TGTGCCAGCAGGGACGGACTGATCACTGAAGCTTTCTTT. V usage is TRBV6-6 and J usage is TRBJ1-1; D remains unclear. The CDR3 runs 13 residues. CDR1 MNHNY and CDR2 SVGAGI come from the germline V gene (reference sequence). Trimming cost V 6 bases and J 4 bases, with 12 bases left between them.

The V gene is TRBV10-3, the J gene TRBJ2-3; D might be TRBD2 (7 bases). The V gene lost 5 bases and the J gene lost 3 bases, with 18 bases spanning the gap. Germline lookup yields CDR1 ENHRY and CDR2 SYGVKD. CDR3 size: 16 residues. CDR3 region: CAISPQGGVGTDTQYF. CDR3 in DNA: TGTGCCATCAGTCCACAGGGAGGGGTAGGGACAGATACGCAGTATTTT.

This chain links TRBV6-1 with TRBJ1-2, with 10 bases fitting TRBD1. Germline CDR1 and CDR2: MNHNS and SASEGT. This CDR3 is built from 17 residues. V lost 4 bases to trimming and J lost 5 bases; unmatched junction nucleotides: 13. This CDR3 reads CASSASGQGSVGYGYTF. CDR3 DNA: TGTGCCAGCAGTGCCTCGGGACAGGGGTCGGTAGGATATGGCTACACCTTC.

The chain employs TRBV30 and TRBJ1-1, with 7 nucleotides matching TRBD1. The germline V gene has CDR1 GTSNPN and CDR2 SVGIG (reference sequence). Unmatched junction bases numbered 5, after V lost 5 bases and J lost 2 bases. This CDR3 has 13 residues. The CDR3 bases are TGTGCCTGGTGCAGGGGGGTAAACACTGAAGCTTTCTTT. This gives the protein CAWCRGVNTEAFF.

The J gene is TRBJ1-2, the V gene TRBV10-3; D not certain. CDR1 is ENHRY and CDR2 is SYGVKD in the germline V gene. V lost 5 bases and J 1 base, leaving 8 bases between the germline ends. The length of the CDR3 is 13 residues. CDR3 amino acids: CAISSQDNYGYTF. In DNA form, the CDR3 reads TGTGCCATCAGTTCCCAGGATAACTATGGCTACACCTTC.

The CDR3 spells CATSEASGDTGELFF. CDR3 in DNA: TGTGCCACCAGTGAGGCTAGCGGGGACACCGGGGAGCTGTTTTTT. The chain carries TRBV24-1 and TRBJ2-2; 9 bases line up with TRBD2. CDR3 length: 15 amino acids. CDR1 and CDR2 from the germline V gene are KGHDR and SFDVKD. V was clipped by 4 bases and J by 3 bases; unmatched bases: 2.

To note about this clone: Different DNA sequences within this sample yield the same CDR3. The genes are TRBV3-1 (or the pseudogene TRBV3-2) and TRBJ2-3; 7 bases are a match to TRBD1. V lost 4 bases, J lost 0 bases, and 1 base stayed unmatched. Looked up from germline, CDR1 is LGHDT and CDR2 is YNNKEL (reference sequence). The CDR3 totals 14 residues. CDR3 sequence: CASSRDSSTDTQYF. The CDR3 bases are TGTGCCAGCAGCCGGGACAGCAGCACAGATACGCAGTATTTT.

The chain carries TRBV6-2 or TRBV6-3 and TRBJ2-7, with TRBD1 matching over 7 bases. With V trimmed by 6 bases and J by 2 bases, 1 base remained unmatched. CDR1 MNHEY and CDR2 SVGEGT come from the germline V gene. CDR3 length: 12 amino acids. CDR3 nucleotides: TGTGCCAGCAGCGACAGGGCCTACGAGCAGTACTTC. Translation: CASSDRAYEQYF.

Details on this clone: Different DNA sequences within this sample yield the same CDR3. V is TRBV20-1 and J is TRBJ1-1; weak D call: TRBD1 (5 bases). The CDR3 consists of 11 residues. Trimming removed 6 bases at V and 1 base at J, with 6 bases between. Germline assignment: CDR1 DFQATT and CDR2 SNEGSKA (reference sequence). The CDR3 is CSAQGNTEAFF. In DNA form, the CDR3 reads TGCAGTGCCCAGGGGAACACTGAAGCTTTCTTT.

The chain is built from TRBV5-1 and TRBJ2-1; 14 positions agree with TRBD2. Germline trimming cut 4 bases from V and 7 bases from J; bases unmatched to any gene: 10. In germline, CDR1 is SGHRS, CDR2 YFSETQ. This CDR3 contains 17 residues. The CDR3 nucleotides are TGCGCCAGCAGCCCGACCCCGGGGACTAGCGGGGGAAATGAGCAGTTCTTC. Its protein is CASSPTPGTSGGNEQFF.

CDR3 nucleotide sequence: TGCGCCAGCAGCTTAAGCGGGGGCTCAGATACGCAGTATTTT. Translation: CASSLSGGSDTQYF. The chain carries TRBV5-1 and TRBJ2-3; 8 nucleotides align to TRBD2. CDR1 and CDR2 (germline): SGHRS, YFSETQ. The CDR3 has 14 residues. V trimming: 2 bases; J trimming: 4 bases; junction bases outside the gene matches: 3.